The TCR beta chain under discussion was sequenced for a study of cytomegalovirus exposure and HLA in healthy donors. The CDR3 length is 13 residues. TCRdb's copy holds only in-frame clones and misses some; the assay was immunoSEQ multiplex PCR. Here the sample spans approximately 280,000 clones, 80% to 90% being singletons. Input material: PBMCs. The chain couples TRBV21-1 to TRBJ2-5; TRBD2 is the table's D call and was not checked against the DNA. TRBV21-1 is described as a pseudogene. This receptor was obtained from a woman aged 18-35 years in good health and CMV-seronegative. CDR3 loop: CASSIPPRRAQYF. CDR3 DNA sequence: TGTGCCAGCAGCATTCCCCCCAGACGGGCCCAGTACTTC.